A selection of T cell receptor beta chains follows, all from one sample in a study of blood T cell repertoires in COVID-19. Produced via immunoSEQ multiplex PCR; TCRdb's table is partial and in-frame only. This sample has more than 150,000 clones; approximately 90% occur once, and the top ten carry about 2.4%. Sequencing was performed on peripheral blood. These receptors originate from a woman in her seventies with acute or convalescent COVID-19. Each CDR3 is given without its conserved first and last residue.

v_call: TRBV28
j_call: TRBJ1-6
cdr3_aa: ASIPSVNSPLH

v_call: TRBV9
j_call: TRBJ2-1
cdr3_aa: ASSPSLAGAGNNEQF

v_call: TRBV28
j_call: TRBJ2-3
cdr3_aa: ASRYSGLPPDTQY

v_call: TRBV28
j_call: TRBJ2-3
cdr3_aa: ASSPQGASTDTQY

v_call: TRBV28
j_call: TRBJ1-1
cdr3_aa: ASSLGRGRGKAF

v_call: TRBV7-9
j_call: TRBJ2-3
cdr3_aa: ASSLDSGLTSTDTQY

v_call: TRBV5-1
j_call: TRBJ2-1
cdr3_aa: ASSADDRSGQF

v_call: TRBV18
j_call: TRBJ1-1
cdr3_aa: ASSHAGIGEAF

v_call: TRBV7-2
j_call: TRBJ1-1
cdr3_aa: ASSFPPTMNTEAF

v_call: TRBV2
j_call: TRBJ1-1
cdr3_aa: ASSITGPTEAF

v_call: TRBV19
j_call: TRBJ2-4
cdr3_aa: ASSIVHPGQTAKNIQY

v_call: TRBV24-1
j_call: TRBJ1-1
cdr3_aa: ATKGQGDTEAF

v_call: TRBV6-5
j_call: TRBJ1-2
cdr3_aa: ASSYSRTGGADGYT

v_call: TRBV4-1
j_call: TRBJ1-1
cdr3_aa: ASSQDLGTLNTEAF

v_call: TRBV6-2/TRBV6-3
j_call: TRBJ1-6
cdr3_aa: ASSPQPGTGGSDDNSPLH

v_call: TRBV10-3
j_call: TRBJ1-1
cdr3_aa: AISPTGLGTEAF

v_call: TRBV6-4
j_call: TRBJ1-5
cdr3_aa: ASSAFTGIGQPQH

v_call: TRBV11-2
j_call: TRBJ1-5
cdr3_aa: ASSLTGGDNQPQH

v_call: TRBV10-3
j_call: TRBJ1-3
cdr3_aa: AIGGAGGNTIY

v_call: TRBV18
j_call: TRBJ1-4
cdr3_aa: ASSTGTPSSGEKLF

v_call: TRBV2
j_call: TRBJ1-1
cdr3_aa: ASSEEGQGWEAF

v_call: TRBV6-6
j_call: TRBJ2-1
cdr3_aa: ASSYSIARSGNEQF

v_call: TRBV24-1
j_call: TRBJ1-1
cdr3_aa: ATSDSVQGTEAF

v_call: TRBV9
j_call: TRBJ2-2
cdr3_aa: ASSVVKTHTGELF

v_call: TRBV27
j_call: TRBJ2-1
cdr3_aa: ASTPYPLGGNEQF

v_call: TRBV21-1
j_call: TRBJ1-3
cdr3_aa: ASIPPGGRGNSGNTIY

v_call: TRBV29-1
j_call: TRBJ1-4
cdr3_aa: SVELQGPNEKLF

v_call: TRBV19
j_call: TRBJ1-2
cdr3_aa: ASSNPDRRLEGYT

v_call: TRBV18
j_call: TRBJ2-3
cdr3_aa: ASSARRLLAGESTDTQY